The 14 T cell receptor beta chains in this list originate from one sample, sequenced in a study of blood T cell repertoires in COVID-19. Method: immunoSEQ multiplex PCR; TCRdb's copy keeps in-frame clones and lacks some. This table holds roughly 250,000 clones, 70% to 85% found once. The sample taken for sequencing was peripheral blood. These receptors all stem from a woman of 80 years or more with active or convalescent COVID-19.

The genes are TRBV6-5 and TRBJ1-3; D gene uncertain. CDR3 length equals 15 residues. The germline V and J ends were trimmed by 3 bases and 0 bases, with 9 bases remaining between them. Germline V gene sequence: CDR1 MNHEY, CDR2 SVGAGI. CDR3 amino acids: CASSYRGNSGNTIYF. The DNA for the CDR3 is TGTGCCAGCAGTTATAGAGGGAACTCTGGAAACACCATATATTTT.

The count of this clone is one. This chain uses TRBV5-5 with TRBJ2-7; 11 positions match TRBD2. V lost 5 bases to trimming and J lost 4 bases; unmatched junction nucleotides: 8. This CDR3 is 15 amino acids long. Germline V gene lookup returns CDR1 SGHKS and CDR2 YYEKEE (reference sequence). CDR3 in DNA: TGTGCCAGCAGACCTACTAGCGGGAGCGTTTACGAGCAGTACTTC. Amino acids: CASRPTSGSVYEQYF.

The chain uses TRBV3-1 (or the pseudogene TRBV3-2) and TRBJ2-5; 11 nucleotides agree with TRBD1. Germline-derived CDR1 and CDR2 are LGHDT and YNNKEL (reference sequence). CDR3 size: 15 residues. Unmatched junction bases numbered 6, after V lost 5 bases and J lost 4 bases. CDR3 protein: CASSDGTGGGETQYF. The CDR3 DNA sequence: TGTGCCAGCAGCGATGGGACAGGGGGGGGAGAGACCCAGTACTTC.

The chain joins TRBV11-2 to TRBJ1-4; 9 bases line up with TRBD1. This CDR3 contains 14 residues. The germline CDR1 and CDR2 sequences are SGHAT and FQNNGV. Trimming at V came to 4 bases and at J to 10 bases, leaving 7 bases not matched to a gene. CDR3 sequence: CASSSTGGKGKLFF. CDR3 in DNA: TGTGCCAGCAGCTCCACAGGGGGCAAGGGAAAACTGTTTTTT.

The V gene is TRBV3-1 (or the pseudogene TRBV3-2), the J gene TRBJ2-7, with D possibly matching TRBD2 (6 bases). This CDR3 contains 16 residues. Trimming stripped 5 bases from V and 2 bases from J, with 19 bases between. CDR1 and CDR2 (germline): LGHDT, YNNKEL (reference sequence). In nucleotides, the CDR3 is TGTGCCAGCAGCGAGACCGAGGGACTCTTTCCCTACGAGCAGTACTTC. Protein product: CASSETEGLFPYEQYF.

This clone was seen a few times. This chain uses TRBV5-1 with TRBJ2-1, with 9 nucleotides matching TRBD2. From germline, CDR1 is SGHRS and CDR2 YFSETQ. The CDR3 covers 16 residues. Germline trimming cut 1 base from V and 4 bases from J; bases unmatched to any gene: 6. The CDR3 is CASSLTAGGVYNEQFF. CDR3 nucleotide sequence: TGCGCCAGCAGCTTGACGGCGGGAGGGGTTTACAATGAGCAGTTCTTC.

The J gene is TRBJ1-2, the V gene TRBV27; 10 positions agree with TRBD1. The ends lost 6 bases at V and 4 bases at J; junction bases unmatched: 2. This CDR3 region has 13 residues. The germline V gene has CDR1 MNHEY and CDR2 SMNVEV (reference sequence). In DNA, the CDR3 is TGTGCCAGCAGCCGGACAGGGGGCTATGGCTACACCTTC. Translation: CASSRTGGYGYTF.

The genes are TRBV7-6 and TRBJ1-6; possibly TRBD1 for D (6 bases). CDR3 length: 14 amino acids. V lost 5 bases and J lost 8, with 13 bases in between. Germline assignment: CDR1 SGHVS and CDR2 FNYEAQ. This CDR3 reads CASSLTGTDSPLHF. The CDR3 DNA follows: TGTGCCAGCAGCCTAACAGGGACGGATTCACCCCTCCACTTT.

This clone was found once. This chain uses TRBV5-4 with TRBJ1-3; D call uncertain. CDR3 length: 15 residues. The V and J ends lost 4 bases and 1 base respectively, with 12 bases between them. Germline loops: CDR1 SGHNT, CDR2 YYREEE (reference sequence). The CDR3 coding sequence is TGTGCCAGCAGCCCCGACATGTTTTCTGGAAACACCATATATTTT. It is translated as CASSPDMFSGNTIYF.

The chain recombines TRBV3-1 (or the pseudogene TRBV3-2) with TRBJ2-3; weak D call: TRBD2 (6 bases). V lost 1 base and J 6 bases, leaving 20 bases between the germline ends. Germline assignment: CDR1 LGHDT and CDR2 YNNKEL (reference sequence). This CDR3 region has 17 residues. The CDR3 DNA is TGTGCCAGCAGCCAAGCCGTTCGTAGCGGCCCTGCGGATACGCAGTATTTT. This gives the protein CASSQAVRSGPADTQYF.

This chain joins TRBV10-3 and TRBJ2-5; 7 bases match TRBD2. CDR1 ENHRY and CDR2 SYGVKD come from the germline V gene. The J segment lost 5 bases and the V segment lost 0 bases, leaving 3 bases of the junction unmatched. CDR3 length: 14 amino acids. CDR3 residues: CAISESSGAETQYF. The CDR3 DNA is TGTGCCATCAGTGAGTCGAGCGGGGCGGAGACCCAGTACTTC.

This chain connects TRBV19 to TRBJ1-1, with TRBD1 as a possible D gene (6 bases). CDR1 and CDR2 from the germline V gene are LNHDA and SQIVND (reference sequence). V was clipped by 5 bases and J by 10 bases, with 20 bases between them. This CDR3 is 14 amino acids long. CDR3 sequence: CASSPGTPGLGAFF. For the CDR3, the DNA is TGTGCCAGTAGTCCCGGGACACCTGGGCTAGGAGCTTTCTTT.

The chain couples TRBV2 to TRBJ1-5; TRBD1 is a possible D gene (5 bases). The germline CDR1 and CDR2 sequences are SNHLY and FYNNEI. Trimming took off 4 bases at V and 7 bases at J, with 14 bases between the two ends. The CDR3 runs to 14 residues. CDR3 residues: CASSVEGAQQPQHF. The CDR3 nucleotides read TGTGCCAGCAGTGTGGAAGGGGCGCAGCAGCCCCAGCATTTT.

The chain recombines TRBV4-1 with TRBJ2-2; 10 bases are shared with TRBD2. V lost 1 base to trimming and J lost 3 bases; unmatched junction nucleotides: 8. CDR3 length: 18 residues. Germline assignment: CDR1 MGHRA and CDR2 YSYEKL. The CDR3, as DNA: TGCGCCAGCAGCCAAGTAGGAGCGGGGGGGCCTGACACCGGGGAGCTGTTTTTT. It encodes CASSQVGAGGPDTGELFF.